This TCR beta chain appears in the sequencing data of a study of T cell repertoires in cytomegalovirus infection. TCRdb redid the calling of the reads with MiXCR, one entry per CDR3 protein. The sample comprises roughly 150,000 distinct CDR3 sequences, around 32% of which are singletons, and about 52% rests with the top ten. This clonotype was observed a handful of times. Its antigen is currently unknown. The sequence was obtained from a human donor in good health (CMV status not recorded). Some clones in this sample may be carry-over from other donors' samples. Source: CD8+ T cells from cultured PBMCs, taken from culture after CMV antigen stimulation.

In DNA, the CDR3 is TGTGCCAGCAGCTCAGAAGCCTCCTACGAGCAGTACTTC. Translating gives CASSSEASYEQYF. The chain is built from TRBV7-9 and TRBJ2-7; D unresolved. This CDR3 comprises 13 residues. The germline V gene encodes CDR1 SEHNR and CDR2 FQNEAQ (reference sequence). V was trimmed by 4 bases and J by 0 bases, leaving 7 bases between them.